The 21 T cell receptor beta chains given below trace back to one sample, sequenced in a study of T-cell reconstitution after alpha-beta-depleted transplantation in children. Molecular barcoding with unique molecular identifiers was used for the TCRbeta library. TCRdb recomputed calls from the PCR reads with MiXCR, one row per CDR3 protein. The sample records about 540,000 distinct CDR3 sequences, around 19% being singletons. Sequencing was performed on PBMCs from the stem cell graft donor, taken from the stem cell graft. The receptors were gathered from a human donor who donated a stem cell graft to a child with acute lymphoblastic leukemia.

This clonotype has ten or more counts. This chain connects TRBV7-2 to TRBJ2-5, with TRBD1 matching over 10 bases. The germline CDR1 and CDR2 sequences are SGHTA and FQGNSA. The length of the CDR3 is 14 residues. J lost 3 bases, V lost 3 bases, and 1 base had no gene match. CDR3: CASSLGQGKETQYF. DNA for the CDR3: TGTGCCAGCAGCTTGGGACAGGGGAAAGAGACCCAGTACTTC.

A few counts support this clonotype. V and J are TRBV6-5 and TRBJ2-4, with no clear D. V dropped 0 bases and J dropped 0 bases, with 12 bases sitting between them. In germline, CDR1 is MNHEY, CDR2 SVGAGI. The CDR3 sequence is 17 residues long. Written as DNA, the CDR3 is TGTGCCAGCAGTTACTCGACCCGGGTTCTAGCCAAAAACATTCAGTACTTC. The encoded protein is CASSYSTRVLAKNIQYF.

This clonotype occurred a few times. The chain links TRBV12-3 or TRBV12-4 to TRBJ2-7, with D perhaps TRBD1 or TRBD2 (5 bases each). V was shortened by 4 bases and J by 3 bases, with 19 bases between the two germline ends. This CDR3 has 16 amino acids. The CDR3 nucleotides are TGTGCCAGCAGTTCTTACCTCCGGGACCAGATCTACGAGCAGTACTTC. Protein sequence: CASSSYLRDQIYEQYF.

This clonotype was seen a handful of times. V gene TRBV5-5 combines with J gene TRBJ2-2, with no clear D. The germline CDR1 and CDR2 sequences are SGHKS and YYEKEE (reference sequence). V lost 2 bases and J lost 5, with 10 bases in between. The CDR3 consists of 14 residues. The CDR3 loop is CASSFWVETGELFF. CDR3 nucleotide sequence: TGTGCCAGCAGCTTTTGGGTAGAGACCGGGGAGCTGTTTTTT. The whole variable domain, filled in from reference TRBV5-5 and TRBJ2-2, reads DAGVTQSPTHLIKTRGQQVTLRCSPISGHKSVSWYQQVLGQGPQFIFQYYEKEERGRGNFPDRFSARQFPNYSSELNVNALLLGDSALYLCASSFWVETGELFFGEGSRLTVL.

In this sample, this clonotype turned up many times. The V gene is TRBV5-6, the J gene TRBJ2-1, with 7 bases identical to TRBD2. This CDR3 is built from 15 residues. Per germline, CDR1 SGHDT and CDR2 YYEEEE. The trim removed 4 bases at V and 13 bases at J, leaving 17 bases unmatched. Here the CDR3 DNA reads TGTGCCAGCAGCCCCAAGGGAGGGGTAGGGAGAGAACAGTTCTTC. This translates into CASSPKGGVGREQFF.

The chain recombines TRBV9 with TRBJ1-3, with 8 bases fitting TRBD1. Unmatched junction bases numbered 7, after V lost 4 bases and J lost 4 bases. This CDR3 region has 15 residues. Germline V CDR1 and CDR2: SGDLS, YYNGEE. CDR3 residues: CASSTGTGLGNTIYF. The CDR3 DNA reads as TGTGCCAGCAGCACGGGGACAGGACTCGGAAACACCATATATTTT.

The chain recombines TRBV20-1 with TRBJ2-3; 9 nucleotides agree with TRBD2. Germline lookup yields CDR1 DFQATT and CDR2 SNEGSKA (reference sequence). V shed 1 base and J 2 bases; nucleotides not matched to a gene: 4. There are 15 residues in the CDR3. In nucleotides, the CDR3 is TGCAGTGCTAGAGGTCGACTAGCGGTCACAGATACGCAGTATTTT. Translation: CSARGRLAVTDTQYF.

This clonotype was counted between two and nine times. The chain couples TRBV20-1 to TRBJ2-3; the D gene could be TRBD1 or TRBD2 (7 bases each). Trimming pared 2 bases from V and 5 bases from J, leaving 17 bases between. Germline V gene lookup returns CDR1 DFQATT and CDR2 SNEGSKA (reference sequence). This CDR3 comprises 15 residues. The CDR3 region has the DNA TGCAGTGCTAGACAGGGGGGAGGGCCTCTAGATACGCAGTATTTT. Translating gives CSARQGGGPLDTQYF.

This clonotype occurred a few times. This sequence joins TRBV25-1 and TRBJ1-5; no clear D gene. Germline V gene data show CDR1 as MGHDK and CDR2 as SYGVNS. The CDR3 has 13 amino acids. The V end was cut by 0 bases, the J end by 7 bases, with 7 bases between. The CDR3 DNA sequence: TGTGCCAGCAGTGAATATAGTCGACAGCCCCAGCATTTT. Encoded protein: CASSEYSRQPQHF. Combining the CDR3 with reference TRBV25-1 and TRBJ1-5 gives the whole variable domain EADIYQTPRYLVIGTGKKITLECSQTMGHDKMYWYQQDPGMELHLIHYSYGVNSTEKGDLSSESTVSRIRTEHFPLTLESARPSHTSQYLCASSEYSRQPQHFGDGTRLSIL.

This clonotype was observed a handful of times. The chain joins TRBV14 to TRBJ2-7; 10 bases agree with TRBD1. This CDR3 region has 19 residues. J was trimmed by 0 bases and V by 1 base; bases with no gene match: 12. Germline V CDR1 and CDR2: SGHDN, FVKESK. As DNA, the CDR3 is TGTGCCAGCAGCCAAGTAGGTGTTCGGGGACAGGGGTTCTCCTACGAGCAGTACTTC. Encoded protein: CASSQVGVRGQGFSYEQYF.

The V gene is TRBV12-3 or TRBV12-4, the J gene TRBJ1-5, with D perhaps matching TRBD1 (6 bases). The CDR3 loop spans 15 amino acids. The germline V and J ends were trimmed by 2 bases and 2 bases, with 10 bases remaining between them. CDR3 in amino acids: CASSLRGAGNQPQHF. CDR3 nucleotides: TGTGCCAGCAGTTTACGGGGGGCGGGCAATCAGCCCCAGCATTTT.

In DNA form, the CDR3 reads TGTGCCAGCAGACGGGACTACTCCTACGAGCAGTACTTC. It yields the protein CASRRDYSYEQYF. This chain links TRBV12-3 or TRBV12-4 with TRBJ2-7, with TRBD2 identical over 7 bases. V was pared by 6 bases and J by 0 bases, with 2 bases of the junction left unmatched. There are 13 residues in the CDR3.

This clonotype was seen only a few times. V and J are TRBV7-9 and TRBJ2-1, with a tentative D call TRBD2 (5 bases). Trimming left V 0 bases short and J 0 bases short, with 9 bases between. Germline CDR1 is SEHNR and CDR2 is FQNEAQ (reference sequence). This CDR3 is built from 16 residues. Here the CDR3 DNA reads TGTGCCAGCAGCTTAGCGATGGGGAGCTCCTACAATGAGCAGTTCTTC. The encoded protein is CASSLAMGSSYNEQFF.

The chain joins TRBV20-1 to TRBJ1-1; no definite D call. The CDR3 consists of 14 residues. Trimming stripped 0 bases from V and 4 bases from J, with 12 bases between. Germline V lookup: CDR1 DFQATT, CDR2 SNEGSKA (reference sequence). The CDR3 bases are TGCAGTGCTAGAGATATAAGGGTCTCCACTGAAGCTTTCTTT. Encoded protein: CSARDIRVSTEAFF.

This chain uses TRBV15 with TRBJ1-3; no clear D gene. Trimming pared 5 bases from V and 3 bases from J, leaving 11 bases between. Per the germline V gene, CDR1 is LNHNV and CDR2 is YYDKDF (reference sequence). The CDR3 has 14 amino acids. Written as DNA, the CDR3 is TGTGCCACCAGCTGCCGTTTGTTTGGAAACACCATATATTTT. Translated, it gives CATSCRLFGNTIYF.

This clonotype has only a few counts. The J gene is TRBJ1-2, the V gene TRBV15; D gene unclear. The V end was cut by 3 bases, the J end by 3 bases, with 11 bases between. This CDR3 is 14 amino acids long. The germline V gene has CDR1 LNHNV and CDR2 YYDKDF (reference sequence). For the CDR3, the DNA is TGTGCCACCAGCAGGCTGGTACAGCACTATGGCTACACCTTC. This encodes CATSRLVQHYGYTF.

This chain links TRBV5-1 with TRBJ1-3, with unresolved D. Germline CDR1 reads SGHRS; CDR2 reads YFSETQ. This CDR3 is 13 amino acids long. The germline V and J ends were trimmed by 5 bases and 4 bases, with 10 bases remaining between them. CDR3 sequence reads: CASSEGIGNTIYF. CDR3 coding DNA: TGCGCCAGCAGTGAGGGCATAGGAAACACCATATATTTT.

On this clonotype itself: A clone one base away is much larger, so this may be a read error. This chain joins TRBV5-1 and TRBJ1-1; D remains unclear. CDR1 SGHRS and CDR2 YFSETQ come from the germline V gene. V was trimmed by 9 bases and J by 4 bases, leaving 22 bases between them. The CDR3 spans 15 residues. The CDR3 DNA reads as TGCGCCAACAGTCCACCCGGGCCCGAGGCCACTGAAGCTTTCTTT. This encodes CANSPPGPEATEAFF.

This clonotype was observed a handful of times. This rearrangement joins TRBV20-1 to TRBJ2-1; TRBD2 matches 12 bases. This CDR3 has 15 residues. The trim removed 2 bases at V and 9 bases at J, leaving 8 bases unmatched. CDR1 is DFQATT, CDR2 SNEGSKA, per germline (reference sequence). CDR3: CSARRPSGRALEQFF. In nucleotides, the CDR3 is TGCAGTGCTAGAAGGCCTAGCGGGAGGGCCCTTGAGCAGTTCTTC.

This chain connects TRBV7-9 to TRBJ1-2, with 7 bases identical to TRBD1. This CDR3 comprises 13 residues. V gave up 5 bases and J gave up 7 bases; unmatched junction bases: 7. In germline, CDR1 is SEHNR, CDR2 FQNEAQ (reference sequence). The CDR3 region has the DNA TGTGCCAGCAGCGTTCGACAGGGAATTGGCTACACCTTC. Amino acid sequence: CASSVRQGIGYTF.

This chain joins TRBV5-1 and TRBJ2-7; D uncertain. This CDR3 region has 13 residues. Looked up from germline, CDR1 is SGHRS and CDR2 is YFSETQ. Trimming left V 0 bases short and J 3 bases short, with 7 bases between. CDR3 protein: CASSLDLNYEQYF. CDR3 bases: TGCGCCAGCAGCTTGGATCTGAACTACGAGCAGTACTTC.